The subject of this entry is one TCR beta chain. No antigen is known for it. These data come from a study of identical twins. Study findings and constraints: In zero-insertion analyses, partial confounding could arise from invariant MAIT and iNKT cells. In monozygotic twins, models underestimated the sharing of out-of-frame TCR alpha. Conclusions rested on cross-sectional statistics rather than following the same donors. Beta clonotypes that were abundant in cord blood contained fewer insertions, a pattern absent from memory repertoires.

TCRdb recomputed calls from the 5' RACE reads with MiXCR, one row per CDR3 protein. The sample includes about 890,000 distinct CDR3 sequences, over 9% of them seen just once. V lost 3 bases and J lost 4; bases outside the gene matches: 10. The CDR3 totals 15 residues. In germline, CDR1 is DFQATT, CDR2 SNEGSKA (reference sequence). These data were also filed under a second study, of yellow fever vaccine responses in identical twins.

This chain joins TRBV20-1 and TRBJ2-3; 7 bases map to TRBD2. Material: PBMCs. The origin of this receptor is a woman aged 18-30 years in good health. The CDR3 DNA follows: TGCAGTGCTAGGGGACTAACCAGGAGGGCAGATACGCAGTATTTT. The encoded protein is CSARGLTRRADTQYF.